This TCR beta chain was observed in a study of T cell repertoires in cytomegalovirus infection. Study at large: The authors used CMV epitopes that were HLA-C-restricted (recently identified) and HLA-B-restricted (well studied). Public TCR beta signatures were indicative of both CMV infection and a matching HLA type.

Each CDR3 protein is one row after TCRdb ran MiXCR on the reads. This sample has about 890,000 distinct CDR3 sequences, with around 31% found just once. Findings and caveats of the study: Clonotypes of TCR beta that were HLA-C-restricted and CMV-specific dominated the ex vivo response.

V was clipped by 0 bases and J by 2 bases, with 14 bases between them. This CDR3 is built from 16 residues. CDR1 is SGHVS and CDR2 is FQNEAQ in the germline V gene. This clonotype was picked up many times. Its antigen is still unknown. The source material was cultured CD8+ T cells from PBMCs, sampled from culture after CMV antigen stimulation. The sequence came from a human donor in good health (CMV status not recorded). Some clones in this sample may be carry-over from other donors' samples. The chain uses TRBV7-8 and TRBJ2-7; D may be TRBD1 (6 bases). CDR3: CASSLARFRGTYEQYF. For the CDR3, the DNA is TGTGCCAGCAGCTTAGCGCGGTTCAGGGGAACCTACGAGCAGTACTTC.